The TCR beta chain described here comes from a study of T cell responses to AZD1222 COVID-19 vaccine. Findings of the study overall: Targeting of unmutated variant regions was reportedly seen in nearly half of spike-specific TCRs. There were repertoire samples only from the period after the peak T cell response. AZD1222 recipients seropositive at baseline numbered only 5 to 7. Donors were largely white British and mainly female; clonal diversity was possibly underestimated.

Some clones are missing from TCRdb's copy, which holds only in-frame ones; the method was immunoSEQ multiplex PCR. In the table there are roughly 70,000 clones, 85% to 95% of which are singletons. Germline assignment: CDR1 KGHDR and CDR2 SFDVKD. CDR3 length equals 14 residues. Trimming took off 5 bases at V and 0 bases at J, with 8 bases between the two ends. Points on this clone: Antigen: not known.

This rearrangement joins TRBV24-1 to TRBJ2-3; D call uncertain. The sample consisted of peripheral blood, taken 28 days after the second dose of the MenACWY control vaccine. The receptor was derived from an adult who received the MenACWY meningococcal vaccine as a control. The CDR3 nucleotides are TGTGCCACCAGTGTCTCGGCTAGCACAGATACGCAGTATTTT. Its translation: CATSVSASTDTQYF.